This TCR beta chain emerged from a study of regulatory T cells in long-lasting Graves disease. The authors built TCR beta libraries using iRepertoire HTBI primers and Arm-PCR of CDR3 regions. One entry per CDR3 protein, called by TCRdb with MiXCR from the multiplex PCR reads. Seen here are some 450,000 distinct CDR3 sequences, around 24% observed once, and the top ten hold approximately 28%. As to time point: persistent/refractory GD, antithyroid drugs over 5 years with positive TRAb. PBMC-derived RNA was used for the TCR library. Patients met American Thyroid Association criteria for Graves' disease. This clonotype has at least ten counts. Its antigen is still unknown. The study's findings and limits: A greater number of public clonotypes (fewer than 3,000) was shared by persistent patients than by new patients (about 960).

J was trimmed by 4 bases and V by 5 bases; bases with no gene match: 7. The CDR3 is 14 residues long. The starting material was peripheral blood mononuclear cells (PBMCs), obtained when the disease was refractory, from a patient treated with antithyroid drugs. The J gene is TRBJ1-2, the V gene TRBV12-3 or TRBV12-4; the match to TRBD1 covers 7 bases. This clonotype originated in a female donor with Graves disease. Here the CDR3 DNA reads TGTGCCAGCAGTAACCGACAGGGCGGCTATGGCTACACCTTC. This sequence encodes CASSNRQGGYGYTF.